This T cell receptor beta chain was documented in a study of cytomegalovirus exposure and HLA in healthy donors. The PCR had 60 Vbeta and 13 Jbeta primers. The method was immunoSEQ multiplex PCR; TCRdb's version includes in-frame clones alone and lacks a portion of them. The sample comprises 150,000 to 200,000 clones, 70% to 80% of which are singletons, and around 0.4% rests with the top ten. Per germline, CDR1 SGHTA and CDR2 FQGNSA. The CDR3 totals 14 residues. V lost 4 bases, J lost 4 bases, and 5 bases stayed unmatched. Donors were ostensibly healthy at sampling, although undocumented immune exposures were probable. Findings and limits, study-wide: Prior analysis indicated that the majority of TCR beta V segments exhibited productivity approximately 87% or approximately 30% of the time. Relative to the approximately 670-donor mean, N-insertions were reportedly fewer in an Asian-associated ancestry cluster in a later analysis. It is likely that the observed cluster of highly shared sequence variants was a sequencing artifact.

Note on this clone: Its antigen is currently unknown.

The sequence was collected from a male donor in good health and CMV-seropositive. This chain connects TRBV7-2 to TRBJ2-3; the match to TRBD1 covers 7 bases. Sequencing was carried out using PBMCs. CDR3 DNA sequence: TGTGCCAGCAGCTCAAACAGGGGCCCAGATACGCAGTATTTT. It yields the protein CASSSNRGPDTQYF.